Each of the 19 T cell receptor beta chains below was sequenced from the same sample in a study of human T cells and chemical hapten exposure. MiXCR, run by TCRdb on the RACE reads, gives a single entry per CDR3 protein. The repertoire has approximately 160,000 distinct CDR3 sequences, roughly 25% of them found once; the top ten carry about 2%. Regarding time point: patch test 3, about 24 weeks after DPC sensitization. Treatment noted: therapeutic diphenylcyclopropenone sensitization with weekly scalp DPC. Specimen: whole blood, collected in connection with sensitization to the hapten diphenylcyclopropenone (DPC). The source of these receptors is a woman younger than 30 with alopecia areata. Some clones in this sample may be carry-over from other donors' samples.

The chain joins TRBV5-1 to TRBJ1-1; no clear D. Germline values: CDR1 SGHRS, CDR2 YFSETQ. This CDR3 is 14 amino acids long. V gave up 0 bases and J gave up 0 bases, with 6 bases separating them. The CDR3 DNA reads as TGCGCCAGCAGCTTGGAAGTCATGAACACTGAAGCTTTCTTT. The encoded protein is CASSLEVMNTEAFF.

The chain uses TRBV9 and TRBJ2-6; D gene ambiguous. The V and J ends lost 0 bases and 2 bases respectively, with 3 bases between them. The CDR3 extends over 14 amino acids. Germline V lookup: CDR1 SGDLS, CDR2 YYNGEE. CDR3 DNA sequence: TGTGCCAGCAGCGTAGAACCTGGGGCCAACGTCCTGACTTTC. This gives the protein CASSVEPGANVLTF.

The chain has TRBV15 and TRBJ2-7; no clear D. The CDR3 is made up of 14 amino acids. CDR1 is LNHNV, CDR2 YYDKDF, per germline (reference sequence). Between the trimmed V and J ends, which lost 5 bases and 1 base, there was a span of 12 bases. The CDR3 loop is CATSAYGSSYEQYF. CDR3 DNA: TGTGCCACCAGCGCCTATGGGTCTTCCTACGAGCAGTACTTC.

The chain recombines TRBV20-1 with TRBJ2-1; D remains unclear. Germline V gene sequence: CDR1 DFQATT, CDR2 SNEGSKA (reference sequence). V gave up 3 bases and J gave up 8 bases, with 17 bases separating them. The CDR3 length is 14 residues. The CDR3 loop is CSASLGASSHEQFF. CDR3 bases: TGCAGTGCTAGTTTAGGCGCTAGTTCACATGAGCAGTTCTTC.

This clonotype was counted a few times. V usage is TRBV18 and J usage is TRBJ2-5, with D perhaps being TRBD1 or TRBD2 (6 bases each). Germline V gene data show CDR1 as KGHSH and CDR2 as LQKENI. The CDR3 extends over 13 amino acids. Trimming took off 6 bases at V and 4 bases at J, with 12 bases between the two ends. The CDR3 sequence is CASSFRGGETQYF. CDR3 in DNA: TGTGCCAGCTCCTTCAGGGGAGGAGAGACCCAGTACTTC.

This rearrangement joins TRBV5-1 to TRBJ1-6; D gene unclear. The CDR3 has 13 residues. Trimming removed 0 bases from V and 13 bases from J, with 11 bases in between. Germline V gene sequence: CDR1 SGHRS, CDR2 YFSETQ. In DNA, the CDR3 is TGCGCCAGCAGCTTGGCCAGCGACCCTCCCCTCCACTTT. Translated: CASSLASDPPLHF.

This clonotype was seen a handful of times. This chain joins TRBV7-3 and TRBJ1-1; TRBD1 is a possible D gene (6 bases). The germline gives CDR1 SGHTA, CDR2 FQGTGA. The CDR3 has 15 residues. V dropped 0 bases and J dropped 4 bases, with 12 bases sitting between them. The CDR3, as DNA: TGTGCCAGCAGCTTAACCGGGACACCCAGCACTGAAGCTTTCTTT. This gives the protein CASSLTGTPSTEAFF.

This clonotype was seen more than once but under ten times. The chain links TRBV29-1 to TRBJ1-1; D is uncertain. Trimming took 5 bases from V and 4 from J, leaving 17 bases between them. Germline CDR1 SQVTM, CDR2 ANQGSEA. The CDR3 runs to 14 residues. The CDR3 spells CSVSHIMQGTEAFF. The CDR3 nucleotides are TGCAGCGTTTCGCACATCATGCAAGGCACTGAAGCTTTCTTT.

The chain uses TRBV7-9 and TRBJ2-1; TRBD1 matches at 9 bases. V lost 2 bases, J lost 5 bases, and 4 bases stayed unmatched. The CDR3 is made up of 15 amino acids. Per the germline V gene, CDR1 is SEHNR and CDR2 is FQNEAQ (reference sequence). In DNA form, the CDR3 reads TGTGCCAGCAGCTTAACCTGGACAGGGGACAATGAGCAGTTCTTC. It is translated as CASSLTWTGDNEQFF. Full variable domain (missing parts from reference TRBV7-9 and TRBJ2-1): DTGVSQNPRHKITKRGQNVTFRCDPISEHNRLYWYRQTLGQGPEFLTYFQNEAQLEKSRLLSDRFSAERPKGSFSTLEIQRTEQGDSAMYLCASSLTWTGDNEQFFGPGTRLTVL.

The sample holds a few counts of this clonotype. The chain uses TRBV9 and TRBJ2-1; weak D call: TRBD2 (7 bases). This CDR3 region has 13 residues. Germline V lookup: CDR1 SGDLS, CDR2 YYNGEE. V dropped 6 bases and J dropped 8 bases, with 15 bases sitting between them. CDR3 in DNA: TGTGCCAGCAAGGGGGGGGCTTCCGATGAGCAGTTCTTC. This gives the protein CASKGGASDEQFF.

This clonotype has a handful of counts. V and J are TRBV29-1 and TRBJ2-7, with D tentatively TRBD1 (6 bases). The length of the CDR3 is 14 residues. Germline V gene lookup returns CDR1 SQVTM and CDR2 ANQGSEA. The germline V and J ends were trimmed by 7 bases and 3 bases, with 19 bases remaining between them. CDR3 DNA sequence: TGCAGCGCCAGGGGCGGGCCAAGCAGCTACGAGCAGTACTTC. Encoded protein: CSARGGPSSYEQYF.

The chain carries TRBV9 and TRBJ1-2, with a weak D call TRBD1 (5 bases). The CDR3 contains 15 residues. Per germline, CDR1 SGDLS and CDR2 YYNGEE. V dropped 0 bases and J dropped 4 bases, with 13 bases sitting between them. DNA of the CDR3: TGTGCCAGCAGCGTAGATGGGGGGACGGCCTATGGCTACACCTTC. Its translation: CASSVDGGTAYGYTF.

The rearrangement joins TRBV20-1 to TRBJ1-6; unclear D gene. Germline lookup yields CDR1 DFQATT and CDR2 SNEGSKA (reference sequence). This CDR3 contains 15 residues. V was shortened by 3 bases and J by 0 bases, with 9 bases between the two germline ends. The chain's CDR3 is CSASVLSSYNSPLHF. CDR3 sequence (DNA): TGCAGTGCTAGTGTGCTAAGCTCCTATAATTCACCCCTCCACTTT.

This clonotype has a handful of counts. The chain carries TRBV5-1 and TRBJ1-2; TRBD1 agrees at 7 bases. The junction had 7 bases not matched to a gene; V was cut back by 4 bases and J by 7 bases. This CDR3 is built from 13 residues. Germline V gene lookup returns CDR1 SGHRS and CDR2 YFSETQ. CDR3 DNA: TGCGCCAGCAGCCTAGGGACAGCGCTTGGCTACACCTTC. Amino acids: CASSLGTALGYTF.

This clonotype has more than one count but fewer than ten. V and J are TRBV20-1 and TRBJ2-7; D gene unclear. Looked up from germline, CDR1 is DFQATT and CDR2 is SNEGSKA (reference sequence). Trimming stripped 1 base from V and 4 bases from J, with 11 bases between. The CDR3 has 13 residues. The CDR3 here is CSARGMSGYEQYF. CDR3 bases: TGCAGTGCTAGAGGGATGAGTGGGTACGAGCAGTACTTC.

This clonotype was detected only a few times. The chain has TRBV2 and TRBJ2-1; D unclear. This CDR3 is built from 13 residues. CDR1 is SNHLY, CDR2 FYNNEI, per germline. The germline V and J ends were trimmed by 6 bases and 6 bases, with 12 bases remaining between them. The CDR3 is CASSRAGGNEQFF. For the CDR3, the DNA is TGTGCCAGCAGCCGGGCTGGTGGCAATGAGCAGTTCTTC.

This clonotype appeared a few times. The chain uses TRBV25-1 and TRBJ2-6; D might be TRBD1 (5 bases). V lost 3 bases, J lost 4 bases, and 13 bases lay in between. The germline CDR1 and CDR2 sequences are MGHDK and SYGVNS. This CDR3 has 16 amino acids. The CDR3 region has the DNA TGTGCCAGCAGTGACCGGCAGGGATCCGGGGCCAACGTCCTGACTTTC. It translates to CASSDRQGSGANVLTF.

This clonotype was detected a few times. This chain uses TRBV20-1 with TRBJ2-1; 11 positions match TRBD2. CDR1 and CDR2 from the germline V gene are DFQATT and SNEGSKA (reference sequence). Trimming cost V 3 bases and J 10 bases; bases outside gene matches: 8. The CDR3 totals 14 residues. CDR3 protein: CSARGLADHAEQFF. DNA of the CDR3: TGCAGTGCTAGGGGACTAGCGGACCACGCCGAGCAGTTCTTC.

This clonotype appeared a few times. The CDR3 nucleotides are TGTGCCAGTAGTCCAGGACAGGTTACCGGGGAGCTGTTTTTT. Protein product: CASSPGQVTGELFF. The chain couples TRBV19 to TRBJ2-2, with TRBD1 identical over 7 bases. Germline-derived CDR1 and CDR2 are LNHDA and SQIVND (reference sequence). CDR3 length: 14 amino acids. The V and J ends lost 5 bases and 5 bases, in that order; junction bases with no gene match: 5.